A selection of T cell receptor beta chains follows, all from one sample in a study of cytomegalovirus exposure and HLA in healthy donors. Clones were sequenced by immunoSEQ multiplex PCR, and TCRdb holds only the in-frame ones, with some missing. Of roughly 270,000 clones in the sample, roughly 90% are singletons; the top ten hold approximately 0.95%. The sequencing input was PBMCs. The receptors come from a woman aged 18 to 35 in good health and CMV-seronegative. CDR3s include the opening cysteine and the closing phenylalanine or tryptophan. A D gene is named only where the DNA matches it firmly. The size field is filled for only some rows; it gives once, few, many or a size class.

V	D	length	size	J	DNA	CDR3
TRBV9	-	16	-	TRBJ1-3	TGTGCCAGCAGCGTAGCTGTTGGAGGCTCTGGAAACACCATATATTTT	CASSVAVGGSGNTIYF
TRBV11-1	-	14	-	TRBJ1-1	TGTGCCAGCAGCTCTCCCGCGGGGGTTACTGAAGCTTTCTTT	CASSSPAGVTEAFF
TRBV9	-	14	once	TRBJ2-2	TGTGCCAGCAGGTCAGACTCGAACACCGGGGAGCTGTTTTTT	CASRSDSNTGELFF
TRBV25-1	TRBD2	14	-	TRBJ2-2	TGTGCCAGCAGTGCCCGGGGGGAGGCCGGGGAGCTGTTTTTT	CASSARGEAGELFF
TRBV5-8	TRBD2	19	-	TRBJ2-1	TGTGCCAGCAGCTTGGTTAGGGATAAACTAGCGGGAGTGGGTGATGAGCAGTTCTTC	CASSLVRDKLAGVGDEQFF
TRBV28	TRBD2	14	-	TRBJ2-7	TGTGCCAGCAGTTTGGGAGCGGGAGCCTACGAGCAGTACTTC	CASSLGAGAYEQYF
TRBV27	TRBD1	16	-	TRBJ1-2	TGTGCCAGCAGTCAAGCTCCGGGACAGGGATCCTATGGCTACACCTTC	CASSQAPGQGSYGYTF
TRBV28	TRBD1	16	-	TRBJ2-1	TGTGCCAGCAGTTTTCGACAGGGACGAGTATACAATGAGCAGTTCTTC	CASSFRQGRVYNEQFF
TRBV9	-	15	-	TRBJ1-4	TGTGCCAGCAGCCCCTTCGGACAATTGGGGGAAAAACTGTTTTTT	CASSPFGQLGEKLFF
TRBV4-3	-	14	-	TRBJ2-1	TGCGCCAGCAGCCAAGAATACGGGGGAAATGAGCAGTTCTTC	CASSQEYGGNEQFF
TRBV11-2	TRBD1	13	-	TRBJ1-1	TGTGCCAGCAGCTTTACAGGGGGCGATGAAGCTTTCTTT	CASSFTGGDEAFF
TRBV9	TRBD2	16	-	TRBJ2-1	TGTGCCAGCAGCGTAGGACTAGCGGGGTCCTACAATGAGCAGTTCTTC	CASSVGLAGSYNEQFF
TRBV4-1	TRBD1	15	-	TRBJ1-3	TGCGCCAGCAGCCAAGCGGGGACAGGAGGAAACACCATATATTTT	CASSQAGTGGNTIYF
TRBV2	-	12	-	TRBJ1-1	TGTGCCAGGGTAGGGAGTGGGGCTGAAGCTTTCTTT	CARVGSGAEAFF
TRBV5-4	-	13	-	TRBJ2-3	TGTGCCAGCAGCCGCGGGACCATGGATACGCAGTATTTT	CASSRGTMDTQYF
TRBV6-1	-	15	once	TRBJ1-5	TGTGCCAGCAGTGATTTTACAGGTGTCAATCAGCCCCAGCATTTT	CASSDFTGVNQPQHF
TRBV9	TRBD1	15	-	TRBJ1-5	TGTGCCAGCAGCCGCGGACAGGGGGACGGACAGCCCCAGCATTTT	CASSRGQGDGQPQHF
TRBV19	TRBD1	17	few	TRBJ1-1	TGTGCCAGTAGTATAGTAGGGACAGGGGGCGTAAACACTGAAGCTTTCTTT	CASSIVGTGGVNTEAFF
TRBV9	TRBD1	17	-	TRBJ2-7	TGTGCCAGCAGCAAATCTGGTGGGACAGGGGGCTCGCGCGAGCAGTACTTC	CASSKSGGTGGSREQYF
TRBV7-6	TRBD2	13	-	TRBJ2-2	TGTGCCATCACGGCGGGAGGGGCCGGGGAGCTGTTTTTT	CAITAGGAGELFF
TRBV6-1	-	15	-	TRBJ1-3	TGTGCCAGCAGTGAAGGGGGCCCCCCCGGAAACACCATATATTTT	CASSEGGPPGNTIYF
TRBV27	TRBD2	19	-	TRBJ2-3	TGTGCCAGCAGTCCCACGGCAGATCTAGCGGGAGTAAGCACAGATACGCAGTATTTT	CASSPTADLAGVSTDTQYF
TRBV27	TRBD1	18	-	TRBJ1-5	TGTGCCAGCAGTTCGGGACAGGGTTGGGGGAACGGCAATCAGCCCCAGCATTTT	CASSSGQGWGNGNQPQHF
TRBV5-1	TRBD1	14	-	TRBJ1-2	TGCGCCAGCAGCTCCCGGGACAGGGTTGACGGCTACACCTTC	CASSSRDRVDGYTF